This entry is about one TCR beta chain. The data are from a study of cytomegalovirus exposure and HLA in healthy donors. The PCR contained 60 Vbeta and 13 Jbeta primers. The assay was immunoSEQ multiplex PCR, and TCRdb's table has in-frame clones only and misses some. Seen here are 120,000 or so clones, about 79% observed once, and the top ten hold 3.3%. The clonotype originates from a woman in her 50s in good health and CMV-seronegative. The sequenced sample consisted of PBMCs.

The CDR3 nucleotides are TGTGCCAGCAGTTGGGGACAGGGAGGGTCCTACGAGCAGTACTTC. Translated, it gives CASSWGQGGSYEQYF. V and J are TRBV11-1 and TRBJ2-7; 9 bases agree with TRBD1. The CDR3 contains 15 residues. Germline CDR1 is SGHAT and CDR2 is FQDESV (reference sequence). V gave up 6 bases and J gave up 1 base; unmatched junction bases: 7. Variable domain in full (rest from reference TRBV11-1 and TRBJ2-7): EAEVAQSPRYKITEKSQAVAFWCDPISGHATLYWYRQILGQGPELLVQFQDESVVDDSQLPKDRFSAERLKGVDSTLKIQPAELGDSAMYLCASSWGQGGSYEQYFGPGTRLTVT.